The 27 T cell receptor beta chains reported below all come from one sample, sequenced in a study of blood T cell repertoires in COVID-19. Data came from immunoSEQ multiplex PCR; TCRdb stores just in-frame clones and leaves some out. The data show approximately 230,000 clones, with 87% seen just once and about 3% held by the top ten. Source material: peripheral blood. These receptors all stem from a man between 18 and 35 years old with active or convalescent COVID-19.

The CDR3 bases are TGTGCCAGTAGTTCCCCCGGGGGGCGGACCTACAATGAGCAGTTCTTC. This sequence encodes CASSSPGGRTYNEQFF. The rearrangement uses TRBV19 and TRBJ2-1, with a possible D match to TRBD2 (7 bases). Germline CDR1 LNHDA, CDR2 SQIVND (reference sequence). The CDR3 is made up of 16 amino acids. V dropped 5 bases and J dropped 2 bases, with 16 bases sitting between them.

The rearrangement uses TRBV19 and TRBJ1-6, with no clear D. Germline lookup yields CDR1 LNHDA and CDR2 SQIVND (reference sequence). With 8 bases removed from V and 7 bases from J, the gap between germline ends came to 18 bases. This CDR3 is built from 15 residues. The CDR3 spells CASGERRLQNSPLHF. The CDR3 DNA reads TGTGCCAGTGGAGAGAGGCGCCTTCAAAATTCACCCCTCCACTTT.

In its sample, this clone was seen a few times. This sequence joins TRBV15 and TRBJ2-1; no clear D. CDR1 is LNHNV and CDR2 is YYDKDF in the germline V gene (reference sequence). This CDR3 spans 13 amino acids. V shed 0 bases and J shed 8 bases, with 8 bases lying between them. The CDR3 loop is CATSRDRVDEQFF. The CDR3, as DNA: TGTGCCACCAGCAGAGACCGGGTAGATGAGCAGTTCTTC.

The chain couples TRBV5-4 to TRBJ1-4, with D perhaps TRBD1 (5 bases). The V end lost 3 bases, the J end lost 7 bases, and 13 bases lay between the germline ends. CDR3 size: 14 residues. Germline-derived CDR1 and CDR2 are SGHNT and YYREEE (reference sequence). The CDR3 DNA sequence: TGTGCCAGCAGCTCGCAGGAGCAGGGTGAAAAACTGTTTTTT. Translation: CASSSQEQGEKLFF.

The V call is TRBV12-5, the J call TRBJ2-3, with D perhaps matching TRBD2 (7 bases). The CDR3 consists of 15 residues. Trimming stripped 5 bases from V and 5 bases from J, with 17 bases between. Germline V gene lookup returns CDR1 LGHNT and CDR2 FRNRAP. DNA for the CDR3: TGTGCTAGTGGTCCCCCCGGGGGGCGTGGAGATACGCAGTATTTT. Its protein is CASGPPGGRGDTQYF.

This clone was detected only once. The genes are TRBV7-6 and TRBJ2-1; tentatively, D is TRBD2 (6 bases). Per the germline V gene, CDR1 is SGHVS and CDR2 is FNYEAQ. The CDR3 spans 17 residues. V dropped 0 bases and J dropped 0 bases, with 12 bases sitting between them. CDR3 protein: CASSLAGGARSYNEQFF. In DNA form, the CDR3 reads TGTGCCAGCAGCTTAGCCGGCGGGGCCCGCTCCTACAATGAGCAGTTCTTC.

The genes are TRBV6-5 and TRBJ2-7; the match to TRBD1 covers 10 bases. The germline gives CDR1 MNHEY, CDR2 SVGAGI. V lost 6 bases to trimming and J lost 0 bases; unmatched junction nucleotides: 5. The CDR3 runs to 15 residues. CDR3 in DNA: TGTGCCAGCAGGGAGGGACAGGGGAGCTCCTACGAGCAGTACTTC. Translation gives CASREGQGSSYEQYF.

This clone was counted once. This chain links TRBV30 with TRBJ2-5; 8 bases map to TRBD1. The CDR3 consists of 15 residues. The junction had 7 bases not matched to a gene; V was cut back by 0 bases and J by 4 bases. Germline-derived CDR1 and CDR2 are GTSNPN and SVGIG (reference sequence). CDR3: CAWSVGRGLGETQYF. CDR3 coding DNA: TGTGCCTGGAGTGTAGGCAGGGGGCTCGGAGAGACCCAGTACTTC.

This chain joins TRBV3-1 (or the pseudogene TRBV3-2) and TRBJ2-7, with 8 positions matching TRBD2. The germline V gene encodes CDR1 LGHDT and CDR2 YNNKEL (reference sequence). This CDR3 is built from 13 residues. V dropped 4 bases and J dropped 7; count of bases not matched to a gene: 6. In DNA, the CDR3 is TGTGCCAGCAGCCTTAGCGGGGTGGGAGAGCAGTACTTC. Encoded protein: CASSLSGVGEQYF.

This rearrangement joins TRBV7-2 to TRBJ2-7, with 8 bases aligning to TRBD2. J was trimmed by 3 bases and V by 5 bases; bases with no gene match: 9. Per the germline V gene, CDR1 is SGHTA and CDR2 is FQGNSA. The CDR3 length is 15 residues. CDR3 loop: CASSPYSSGSYEQYF. CDR3 DNA sequence: TGTGCCAGCAGCCCCTACTCCAGCGGGAGCTACGAGCAGTACTTC.

The gene calls are TRBV18 and TRBJ1-2, with unresolved D. The germline CDR1 and CDR2 sequences are KGHSH and LQKENI. CDR3 size: 14 residues. The germline V and J ends were trimmed by 6 bases and 3 bases, with 14 bases remaining between them. CDR3 in DNA: TGTGCCAGCTCCGCGATTGAGTCGGACTATGGCTACACCTTC. This sequence encodes CASSAIESDYGYTF.

In its sample, this clone was seen a few times. The V gene is TRBV2, the J gene TRBJ1-2, with a tentative D call TRBD1 (6 bases). Trimming took off 7 bases at V and 4 bases at J, with 13 bases between the two ends. The CDR3 spans 13 residues. The germline CDR1 and CDR2 sequences are SNHLY and FYNNEI. This chain's CDR3 is CASTPQGGYGYTF. The CDR3 DNA follows: TGTGCCAGCACCCCACAGGGCGGCTATGGCTACACCTTC.

The chain combines TRBV9 with TRBJ2-1; unclear D gene. The V gene's germline CDR1 is SGDLS and CDR2 YYNGEE. CDR3 length: 14 residues. V was cut by 3 bases and J by 2 bases, with 9 bases left in between. The CDR3: CASSGRETYNEQFF. Written as DNA, the CDR3 is TGTGCCAGCAGCGGTAGAGAGACCTACAATGAGCAGTTCTTC.

V gene TRBV4-3 combines with J gene TRBJ2-7, with 7 nucleotides matching TRBD2. V dropped 6 bases and J dropped 3; count of bases not matched to a gene: 14. The CDR3 has 16 residues. CDR1 and CDR2 from the germline V gene are LGHNA and YSLEER. The CDR3 sequence: CASRMLGGEANYEQYF. The CDR3 bases are TGCGCCAGCAGAATGCTGGGGGGGGAGGCGAACTACGAGCAGTACTTC.

This clone was counted a single time. V and J are TRBV18 and TRBJ2-5; 11 bases map to TRBD2. The V gene's germline CDR1 is KGHSH and CDR2 LQKENI. Trimming removed 3 bases from V and 2 bases from J; junction bases left unmatched: 14. This CDR3 has 19 residues. As DNA, the CDR3 is TGTGCCAGCTCACCGCGGTGGGCTAGCGGGAGGAGATCACAAGAGACCCAGTACTTC. It encodes CASSPRWASGRRSQETQYF. Full variable domain (outside the CDR3, taken from reference TRBV18 and TRBJ2-5): NAGVMQNPRHLVRRRGQEARLRCSPMKGHSHVYWYRQLPEEGLKFMVYLQKENIIDESGMPKERFSAEFPKEGPSILRIQQVVRGDSAAYFCASSPRWASGRRSQETQYFGPGTRLLVL.

This chain connects TRBV7-9 to TRBJ1-6; D remains ambiguous. The V end was cut by 1 base, the J end by 10 bases, with 14 bases between. The CDR3 consists of 15 residues. CDR1 SEHNR and CDR2 FQNEAQ come from the germline V gene (reference sequence). CDR3 amino acids: CASSLGSQAWSPLHF. The CDR3 DNA sequence: TGTGCCAGCAGCTTAGGTTCGCAGGCTTGGTCACCCCTCCACTTT.

The chain employs TRBV3-1 (or the pseudogene TRBV3-2) and TRBJ2-1; 7 bases are shared with TRBD2. CDR3 length: 13 amino acids. J was trimmed by 6 bases and V by 6 bases; bases with no gene match: 5. Germline V lookup: CDR1 LGHDT, CDR2 YNNKEL (reference sequence). CDR3 nucleotides: TGTGCCAGCAGTCTCACTAGCGCCAATGAGCAGTTCTTC. Its translation: CASSLTSANEQFF.

The gene calls are TRBV6-6 and TRBJ2-1; tentative D call: TRBD2 (5 bases). CDR1 is MNHNY and CDR2 is SVGAGI in the germline V gene (reference sequence). Trimming took 2 bases from V and 5 from J, leaving 10 bases between them. The CDR3 is made up of 14 amino acids. The CDR3 DNA reads as TGTGCCAGCAGTTACACCGGGATCAACAATGAGCAGTTCTTC. This gives the protein CASSYTGINNEQFF.

V and J are TRBV4-1 and TRBJ2-7; TRBD1 is a possible D gene (6 bases). CDR3 length: 15 amino acids. The V and J ends lost 0 bases and 4 bases respectively, with 13 bases between them. Germline CDR1 and CDR2: MGHRA and YSYEKL. The CDR3 nucleotides read TGCGCCAGCAGCCAAGATCGCGGCAGGGGTTACGAGCAGTACTTC. It encodes CASSQDRGRGYEQYF.

Here the CDR3 DNA reads TGTGCCAGCAGCTTAGAGCGGACCGACACTGAAGCTTTCTTT. It encodes CASSLERTDTEAFF. J is TRBJ1-1 and V is TRBV7-2; D remains unclear. Germline V gene data show CDR1 as SGHTA and CDR2 as FQGNSA. CDR3 length: 14 amino acids. V was cut by 1 base and J by 3 bases, with 9 bases left in between.

The chain carries TRBV3-1 (or the pseudogene TRBV3-2) and TRBJ2-3, with 10 positions matching TRBD2. The CDR3 is 19 amino acids. J lost 5 bases, V lost 1 base, and 15 bases had no gene match. The germline CDR1 and CDR2 sequences are LGHDT and YNNKEL (reference sequence). This CDR3 reads CASSQVKASGSPSLDTQYF. The CDR3 DNA follows: TGTGCCAGCAGCCAAGTGAAGGCTAGCGGGAGCCCTTCTTTAGATACGCAGTATTTT.

The J gene is TRBJ2-1, the V gene TRBV2; 11 bases map to TRBD1. The CDR3 runs to 16 residues. The trim removed 6 bases at V and 2 bases at J, leaving 6 bases unmatched. The germline V gene encodes CDR1 SNHLY and CDR2 FYNNEI. CDR3 in amino acids: CASSLGTGGTYNEQFF. In nucleotides, the CDR3 is TGTGCCAGCAGCCTCGGGACAGGGGGAACCTACAATGAGCAGTTCTTC.

The gene calls are TRBV18 and TRBJ2-3; 7 nucleotides align to TRBD1. The germline V gene has CDR1 KGHSH and CDR2 LQKENI. The CDR3 has 15 amino acids. The J segment lost 2 bases and the V segment lost 2 bases, leaving 4 bases of the junction unmatched. This CDR3 is CASSPLGQTTDTQYF. DNA of the CDR3: TGTGCCAGCTCACCATTGGGACAGACCACAGATACGCAGTATTTT.

The gene calls are TRBV10-3 and TRBJ2-7, with D perhaps matching TRBD2 (5 bases). The germline V gene has CDR1 ENHRY and CDR2 SYGVKD. This CDR3 has 13 residues. V lost 0 bases to trimming and J lost 6 bases, with 9 bases between them. CDR3 sequence (DNA): TGTGCCATCAGTGAGTCAACTAGAAGCGAGCAGTACTTC. The encoded protein is CAISESTRSEQYF.

The gene calls are TRBV3-1 (or the pseudogene TRBV3-2) and TRBJ2-1; 7 positions match TRBD1. Germline assignment: CDR1 LGHDT and CDR2 YNNKEL (reference sequence). This CDR3 spans 14 amino acids. Trimming took 1 base from V and 8 from J; bases not matched to a gene: 5. The CDR3 DNA reads as TGTGCCAGCAGCCAAGCAGGGGGTGACGATGAGCAGTTCTTC. Its translation is CASSQAGGDDEQFF.

This clone appeared a few times. The chain couples TRBV2 to TRBJ1-3; D possibly corresponds to TRBD1 (5 bases). Trimming took 0 bases from V and 0 from J, leaving 18 bases between them. Germline V gene data show CDR1 as SNHLY and CDR2 as FYNNEI. The CDR3 is made up of 19 amino acids. The CDR3 DNA reads TGTGCCAGCAGTGAAGCGCCCTGGGGGGGGATCCGCTCTGGAAACACCATATATTTT. It encodes CASSEAPWGGIRSGNTIYF.

This clone was seen only a few times. This sequence joins TRBV6-6 and TRBJ1-4, with TRBD1 matching over 8 bases. The J segment lost 6 bases and the V segment lost 6 bases, leaving 6 bases of the junction unmatched. Germline V gene sequence: CDR1 MNHNY, CDR2 SVGAGI (reference sequence). The CDR3 contains 14 residues. CDR3 sequence reads: CASRDRGGDEKLFF. The CDR3, as DNA: TGTGCCAGCAGAGACAGGGGAGGTGATGAAAAACTGTTTTTT.